This T cell receptor (beta chain) appears in the sequencing data of a study of blood T cell repertoires in COVID-19. Study context: Acute and convalescent COVID-19 specimens originated in the United States, Italy and Spain.

Per the original methods: Using reference gene primer amplification, nucleated cell counts were estimated. The protocol was immunoSEQ multiplex PCR, while the TCRdb copy is restricted to in-frame clones and leaves out a portion. The DNA was the basis for D and trimming; V, J and clone size are from that table. The repertoire consists of approximately 300,000 clones, with around 91% occurring once and the leading ten covering under 1.1%. Germline-derived CDR1 and CDR2 are SGHRS and YFSETQ. V trimming: 8 bases; J trimming: 3 bases; junction bases outside the gene matches: 5. The CDR3 spans 14 residues.

The receptor was derived from a woman between 40 and 55 years old with COVID-19, enrolled during active disease. This rearrangement joins TRBV5-1 to TRBJ2-1; TRBD2 aligns across 10 bases. The specimen sequenced was peripheral blood. The CDR3 DNA follows: TGCGCCAGTTTTAGCGGGGGGTACTACAATGAGCAGTTCTTC. Translating gives CASFSGGYYNEQFF.